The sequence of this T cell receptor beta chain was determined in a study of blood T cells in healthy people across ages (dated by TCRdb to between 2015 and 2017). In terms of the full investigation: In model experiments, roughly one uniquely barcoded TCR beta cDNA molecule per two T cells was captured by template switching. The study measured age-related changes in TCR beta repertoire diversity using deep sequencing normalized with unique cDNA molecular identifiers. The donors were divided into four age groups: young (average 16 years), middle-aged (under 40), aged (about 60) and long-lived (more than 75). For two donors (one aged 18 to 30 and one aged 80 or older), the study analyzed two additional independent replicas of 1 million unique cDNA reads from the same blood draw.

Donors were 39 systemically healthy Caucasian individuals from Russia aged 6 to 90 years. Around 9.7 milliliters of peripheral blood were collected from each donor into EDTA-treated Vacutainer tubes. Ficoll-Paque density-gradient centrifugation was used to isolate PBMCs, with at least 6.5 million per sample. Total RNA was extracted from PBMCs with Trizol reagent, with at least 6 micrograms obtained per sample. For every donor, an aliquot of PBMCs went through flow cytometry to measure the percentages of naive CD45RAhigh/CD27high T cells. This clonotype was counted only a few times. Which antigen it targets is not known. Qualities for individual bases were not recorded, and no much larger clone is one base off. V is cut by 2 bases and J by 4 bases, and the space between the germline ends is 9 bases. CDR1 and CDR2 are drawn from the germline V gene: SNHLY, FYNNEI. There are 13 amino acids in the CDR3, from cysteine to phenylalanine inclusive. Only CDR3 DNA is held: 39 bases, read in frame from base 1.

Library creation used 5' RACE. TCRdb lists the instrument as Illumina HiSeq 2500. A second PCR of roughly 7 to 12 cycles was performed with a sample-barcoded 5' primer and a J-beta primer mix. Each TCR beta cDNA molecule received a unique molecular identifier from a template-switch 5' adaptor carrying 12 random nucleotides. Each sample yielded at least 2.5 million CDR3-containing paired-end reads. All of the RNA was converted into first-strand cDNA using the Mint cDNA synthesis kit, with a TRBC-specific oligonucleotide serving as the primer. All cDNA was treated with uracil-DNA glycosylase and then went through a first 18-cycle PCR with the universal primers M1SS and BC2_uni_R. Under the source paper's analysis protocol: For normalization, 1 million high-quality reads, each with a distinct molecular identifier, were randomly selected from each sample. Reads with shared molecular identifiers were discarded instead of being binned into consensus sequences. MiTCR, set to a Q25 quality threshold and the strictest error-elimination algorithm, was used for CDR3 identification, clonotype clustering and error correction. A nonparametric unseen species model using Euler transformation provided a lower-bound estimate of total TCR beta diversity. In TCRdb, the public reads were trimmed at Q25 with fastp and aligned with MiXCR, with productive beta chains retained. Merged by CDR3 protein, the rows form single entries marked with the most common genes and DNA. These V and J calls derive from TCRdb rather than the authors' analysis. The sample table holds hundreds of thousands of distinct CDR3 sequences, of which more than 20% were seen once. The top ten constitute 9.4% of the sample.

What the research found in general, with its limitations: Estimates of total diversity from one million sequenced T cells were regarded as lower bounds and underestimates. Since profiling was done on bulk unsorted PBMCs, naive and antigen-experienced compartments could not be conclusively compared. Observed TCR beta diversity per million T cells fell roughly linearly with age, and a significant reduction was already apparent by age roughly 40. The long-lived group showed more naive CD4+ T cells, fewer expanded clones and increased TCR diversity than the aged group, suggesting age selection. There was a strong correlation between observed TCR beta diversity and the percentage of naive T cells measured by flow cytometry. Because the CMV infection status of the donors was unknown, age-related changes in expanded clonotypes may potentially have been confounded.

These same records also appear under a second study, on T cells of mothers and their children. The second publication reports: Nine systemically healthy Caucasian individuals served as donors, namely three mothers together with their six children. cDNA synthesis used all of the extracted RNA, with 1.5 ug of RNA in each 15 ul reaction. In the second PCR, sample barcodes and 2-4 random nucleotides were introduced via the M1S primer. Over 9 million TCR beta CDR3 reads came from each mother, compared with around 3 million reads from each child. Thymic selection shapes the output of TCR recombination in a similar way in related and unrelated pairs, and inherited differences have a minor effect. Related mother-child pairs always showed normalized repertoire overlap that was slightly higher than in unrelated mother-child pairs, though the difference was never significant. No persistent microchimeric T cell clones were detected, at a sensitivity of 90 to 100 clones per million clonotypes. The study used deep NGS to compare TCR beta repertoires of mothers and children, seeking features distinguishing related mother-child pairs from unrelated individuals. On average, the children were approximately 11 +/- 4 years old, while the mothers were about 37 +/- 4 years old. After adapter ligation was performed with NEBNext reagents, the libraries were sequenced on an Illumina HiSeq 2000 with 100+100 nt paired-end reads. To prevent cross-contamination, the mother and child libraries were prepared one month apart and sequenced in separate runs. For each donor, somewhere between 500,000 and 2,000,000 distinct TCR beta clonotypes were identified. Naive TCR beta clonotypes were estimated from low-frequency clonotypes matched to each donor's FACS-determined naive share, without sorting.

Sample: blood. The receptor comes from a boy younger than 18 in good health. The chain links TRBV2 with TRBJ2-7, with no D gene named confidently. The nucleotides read TGTGCCAGCAGTGAATCCGGAGATTACGAGCAGTACTTC. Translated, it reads CASSESGDYEQYF.